The rows below give T cell receptor beta chains drawn from one sample of a study of kidney transplant recipient with SARS-CoV-2 infection. In TCRdb, the reads were re-called with MiXCR into one record per CDR3 protein. The sample gives fewer than 250,000 distinct CDR3 sequences, 29% of which show up once; 6% to 8.5% is in the top ten. Sequencing used a blood sample, obtained at baseline and between days 110 and 120 from a kidney transplant recipient. These receptors all stem from a male patient between 25 and 40 years old who had COVID-19 and was a kidney transplant recipient. Part of the T cells may come from the graft donor. CDR3s include the opening cysteine and the closing phenylalanine or tryptophan. The D gene is left open where the match is weak. The size field reads once, few, many, or a class for an expanded clone.

clone_size,v_call,d_call,j_call,cdr3_nt,cdr3_aa
many,TRBV18,TRBD1,TRBJ2-3,TGTGCCAGCTCCCCTGGACAGGGGGATATCGATACGCAGTATTTT,CASSPGQGDIDTQYF
many,TRBV3-1,.,TRBJ1-2,TGTGCCAGCAGTCTAGGGAAGGGAGGCTATGGCTACACCTTC,CASSLGKGGYGYTF
many,TRBV25-1,TRBD1,TRBJ1-5,TGTGCCAGCAGTGACCGGGACAGGGAGATTTATAGCAATCAGCCCCAGCATTTT,CASSDRDREIYSNQPQHF
many,TRBV6-4,.,TRBJ1-2,TGTGCCAGCAGTATCGCTTCCTCACACGGAAAGACCTATGGCTACACCTTC,CASSIASSHGKTYGYTF
many,TRBV9,.,TRBJ1-2,TGTGCCAGCGGTTATGGGTACTCAAGAAAGACCTATGGCTACACCTTC,CASGYGYSRKTYGYTF
few,TRBV2,TRBD2,TRBJ2-5,TGTGCCAGCAGTGCTGGGACTAGCGGGGTTCAAGAGACCCAGTACTTC,CASSAGTSGVQETQYF
many,TRBV10-3,.,TRBJ1-5,TGTGCCATCAGTGACTCTAAGACAGACCCAGTTAGCAATCAGCCCCAGCATTTT,CAISDSKTDPVSNQPQHF
many,TRBV20-1,TRBD1,TRBJ1-3,TGCAGTGCTAGACAGGGGGCGGAAGGAAACACCATATATTTT,CSARQGAEGNTIYF
many,TRBV19,.,TRBJ1-4,TGTGCCAGTACGGGCAGGGGTGTAACTAATGAAAAACTGTTTTTT,CASTGRGVTNEKLFF
many,TRBV6-6,.,TRBJ1-6,TGTGCCAGCACCGGAAGCTCACCCCTCCACTTT,CASTGSSPLHF
many,TRBV4-3,.,TRBJ1-2,TGCGCCAGCAGCCGTTTTTTAGGACGTCGAAAGACCTATGGCTACACCTTC,CASSRFLGRRKTYGYTF